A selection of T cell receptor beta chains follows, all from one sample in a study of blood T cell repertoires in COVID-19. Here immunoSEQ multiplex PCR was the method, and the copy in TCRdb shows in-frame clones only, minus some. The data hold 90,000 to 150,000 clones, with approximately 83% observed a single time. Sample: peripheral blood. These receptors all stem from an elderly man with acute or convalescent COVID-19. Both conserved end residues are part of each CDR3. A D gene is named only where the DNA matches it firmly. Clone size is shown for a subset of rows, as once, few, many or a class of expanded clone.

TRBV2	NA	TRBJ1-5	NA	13	TGTGCCAGCAGTGAGCTCAGGGAAGGATCCCAGCATTTT	CASSELREGSQHF
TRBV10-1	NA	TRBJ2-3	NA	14	TGCGCCAGCAGTGAAGGGGGTGGGACAGATACGCAGTATTTT	CASSEGGGTDTQYF
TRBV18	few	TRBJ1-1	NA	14	TGTGCCAGCTCACCAACCGAGTCCAACGCTGAAGCTTTCTTT	CASSPTESNAEAFF
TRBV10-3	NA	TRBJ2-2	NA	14	TGTGCCATCAGTGTAGCGGAGAACACCGGGGAGCTGTTTTTT	CAISVAENTGELFF
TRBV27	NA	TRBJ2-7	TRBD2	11	TGTGCCAGCAGTAGAGCGGGGGAGCAGTACTTC	CASSRAGEQYF
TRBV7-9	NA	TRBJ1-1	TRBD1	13	TGTGCCAGCAGCTTAGCGGGGACAGGGACCCCTTTCTTT	CASSLAGTGTPFF
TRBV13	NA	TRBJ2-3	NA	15	TGTGCCAGCAGCTTAGAAGGACACAGCACAGATACGCAGTATTTT	CASSLEGHSTDTQYF
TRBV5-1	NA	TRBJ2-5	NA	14	TGCGCCAGCAGCCTAAGCGGCGTCCAAGAGACCCAGTACTTC	CASSLSGVQETQYF
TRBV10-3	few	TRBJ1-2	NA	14	TGTGCCATCAGTGAGTCGTCGCGGCGCTATGGCTACACCTTC	CAISESSRRYGYTF
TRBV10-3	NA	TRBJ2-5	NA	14	TGTGCCATCAGTGGACAACAGGGACAAGAGACCCAGTACTTC	CAISGQQGQETQYF
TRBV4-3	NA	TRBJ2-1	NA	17	TGCGCCAGCAGCCAAGATTTAGGGCAGGGGCCCTACAATGAGCAGTTCTTC	CASSQDLGQGPYNEQFF
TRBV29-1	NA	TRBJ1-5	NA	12	TGCGGAACAGGGAATAGCAATCAGCCCCAGCATTTT	CGTGNSNQPQHF
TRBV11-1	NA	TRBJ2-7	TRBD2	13	TGTGCCAGCAGCTTGGCGGGAGGTAGACTTCAGTACTTC	CASSLAGGRLQYF
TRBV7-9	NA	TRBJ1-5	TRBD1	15	TGTGCCAGCAGCAACGGGACAGGGATCGGTCAGCCCCAGCATTTT	CASSNGTGIGQPQHF
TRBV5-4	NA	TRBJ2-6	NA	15	TGTGCCAGCACCGAAGGGGCTTCTGGGGCCAACGTCCTGACTTTC	CASTEGASGANVLTF
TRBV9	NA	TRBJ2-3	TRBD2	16	TGTGCCAGCAGTGAGACTAGCGGGGGGGCGGCAGATACGCAGTATTTT	CASSETSGGAADTQYF
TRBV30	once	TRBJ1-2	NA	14	TGTGCCTGGAGTGTACGAACAGATAACTATGGCTACACCTTC	CAWSVRTDNYGYTF
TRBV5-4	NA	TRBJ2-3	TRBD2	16	TGTGCCAGCAGCTCAGGACTAGCGGGAGCTTCAGATACGCAGTATTTT	CASSSGLAGASDTQYF
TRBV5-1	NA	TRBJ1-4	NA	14	TGCGCCAGCAGCCTTGACAGAATTAATGAAAAACTGTTTTTT	CASSLDRINEKLFF
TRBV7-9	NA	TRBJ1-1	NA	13	TGTGCCAGCAATGGTAAAGGTGCGGCTGAAGCTTTCTTT	CASNGKGAAEAFF
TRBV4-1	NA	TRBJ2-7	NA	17	TGCGCCAGCAGCCGCGCCCCGGGAGGGACAGGGATCTACGAGCAGTACTTC	CASSRAPGGTGIYEQYF
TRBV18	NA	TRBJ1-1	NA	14	TGTGCCAGCTCACCACCGTCGGGGTACACTGAAGCTTTCTTT	CASSPPSGYTEAFF
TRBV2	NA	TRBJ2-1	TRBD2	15	TGTGCCAGCAAGCAGGGACTAGCGGCCTGGAATGAGCAGTTCTTC	CASKQGLAAWNEQFF
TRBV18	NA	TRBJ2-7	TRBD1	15	TGTGCCAGCTCACCGACGACAGGGGACTCCTACGAGCAGTACTTC	CASSPTTGDSYEQYF
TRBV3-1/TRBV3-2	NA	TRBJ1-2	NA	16	TGTGCCAGCAGCCCCGGTTGGTACGGGGATAAAAGTGGCTACACCTTC	CASSPGWYGDKSGYTF
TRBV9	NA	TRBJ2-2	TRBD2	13	TGTGCCAGCAGCCGCGCGGGGGCCGGGGAGCTGTTTTTT	CASSRAGAGELFF
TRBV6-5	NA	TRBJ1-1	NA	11	TGTGCCACCTACTTTCCCGATGAAGCTTTCTTT	CATYFPDEAFF
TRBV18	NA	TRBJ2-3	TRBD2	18	TGTGCCAGCTCATCTACTAGCGGGGGGGCCAGTGTTGCAGATACGCAGTATTTT	CASSSTSGGASVADTQYF
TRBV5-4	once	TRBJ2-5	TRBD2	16	TGTGCCAGCAGCTTGGGGGCTAGCGGGGGGGCTGAGACCCAGTACTTC	CASSLGASGGAETQYF
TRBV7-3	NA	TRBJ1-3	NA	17	TGTGCCAGCAGCTTAAGGTCGGGGGGTTTTACTGGAAACACCATATATTTT	CASSLRSGGFTGNTIYF
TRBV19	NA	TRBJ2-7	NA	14	TGTGCCAGTAGTGCAAGGGAGTTATCCTTCGAGCAGTACTTC	CASSARELSFEQYF
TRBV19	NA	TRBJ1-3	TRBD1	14	TGTGCCAGTAGTGGTGGACAGGGACGGAACACCATATATTTT	CASSGGQGRNTIYF
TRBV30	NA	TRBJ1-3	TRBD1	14	TGTGCCTGGAGGGCAGGGGGTCCTGGAAACACCATATATTTT	CAWRAGGPGNTIYF
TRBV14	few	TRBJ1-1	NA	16	TGTGCCAGCAGCCGAGTACCCCCAGGCAGTGGTACTGAAGCTTTCTTT	CASSRVPPGSGTEAFF
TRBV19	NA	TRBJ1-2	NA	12	TGTGCCAGTAGTACCACGGGTTATGGCTACACCTTC	CASSTTGYGYTF
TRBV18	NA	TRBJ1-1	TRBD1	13	TGTGCCAGCGAGGGACAGTCGAACACTGAAGCTTTCTTT	CASEGQSNTEAFF
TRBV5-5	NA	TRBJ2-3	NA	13	TGTGCCAGCAGCCGGCAGGTTACAGATACGCAGTATTTT	CASSRQVTDTQYF
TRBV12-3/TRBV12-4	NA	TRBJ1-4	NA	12	TGTGCCAGCAGCCGAACAGGTGAAAAACTGTTTTTT	CASSRTGEKLFF
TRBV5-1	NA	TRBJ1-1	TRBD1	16	TGCGCCAGCAGCTTGGCCCCGACAGGGAAGAACACTGAAGCTTTCTTT	CASSLAPTGKNTEAFF
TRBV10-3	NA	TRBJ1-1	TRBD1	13	TGTGCCATCAGGGGACAGTTGAACACTGAAGCTTTCTTT	CAIRGQLNTEAFF
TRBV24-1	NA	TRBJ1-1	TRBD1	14	TGTGCCACTAGATGGACAGGTTGGAACACTGAAGCTTTCTTT	CATRWTGWNTEAFF
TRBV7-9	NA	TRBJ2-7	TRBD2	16	TGTGCCAGCAGCTTAGCGCCTAGCGGGATTACCTACGAGCAGTACTTC	CASSLAPSGITYEQYF
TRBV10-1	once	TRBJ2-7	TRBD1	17	TGCGCCAGCAGTGAGTCAAAGCGGGACAGGGCTATCTACGAGCAGTACTTC	CASSESKRDRAIYEQYF